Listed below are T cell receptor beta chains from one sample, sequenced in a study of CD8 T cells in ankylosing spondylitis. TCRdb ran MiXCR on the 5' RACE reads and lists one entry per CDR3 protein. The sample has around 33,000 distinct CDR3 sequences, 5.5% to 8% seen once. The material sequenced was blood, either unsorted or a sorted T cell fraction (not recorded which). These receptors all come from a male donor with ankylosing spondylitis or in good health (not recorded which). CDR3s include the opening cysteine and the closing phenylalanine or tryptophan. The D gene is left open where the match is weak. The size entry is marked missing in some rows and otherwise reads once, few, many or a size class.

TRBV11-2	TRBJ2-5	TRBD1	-	TGTGCCAGCAGCTTCGGCAGGACAGGGGAGGGATTAGAGACCCAGTACTTC	CASSFGRTGEGLETQYF
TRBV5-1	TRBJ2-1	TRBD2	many	TGCGCCAGCAGCTTACAAACGGGAGGAAATGAGCAGTTCTTC	CASSLQTGGNEQFF
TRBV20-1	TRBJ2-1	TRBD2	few	TGCTGTGCTAGAGGGTCTAGCGGGAGGTCAAGGGACAATGAGCAGTTCTTC	CCARGSSGRSRDNEQFF
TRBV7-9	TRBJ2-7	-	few	TGTGCCAGCCGGAAGACAGACGGATACGAGCAGTACTTC	CASRKTDGYEQYF
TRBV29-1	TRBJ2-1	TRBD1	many	TGCAGCGTTGGGGGTCCCAACAGGGGACGGAATGAGCAGTTCTTC	CSVGGPNRGRNEQFF
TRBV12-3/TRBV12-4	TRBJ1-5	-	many	TGTGCCAGCAGTTTACATGGACTCGGGGGGAGTCAGCCCCAGCATTTT	CASSLHGLGGSQPQHF
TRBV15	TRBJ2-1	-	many	TGTGCCACCAGCAGTTGGGGGAGCGGCTACAATGAGCAGTTCTTC	CATSSWGSGYNEQFF
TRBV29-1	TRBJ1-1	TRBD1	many	TGCAGCGTTGGACTACAGGGGCCGCTTGAAGCTTTCTTT	CSVGLQGPLEAFF
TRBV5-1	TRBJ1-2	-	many	TGCGCCAGCAGTGATACAGGACTCTATGGCTACACCTTC	CASSDTGLYGYTF
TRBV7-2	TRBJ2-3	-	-	TGTGCCAGCAGCTTAAGACAGGTATCCACAGATACGCAGTATTTT	CASSLRQVSTDTQYF
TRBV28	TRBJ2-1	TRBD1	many	TGTGCCAGCAGTTCCGGACAGGGGGCTCTCGCTGAGCAGTTCTTC	CASSSGQGALAEQFF
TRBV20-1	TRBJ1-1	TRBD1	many	TGCAGTGCCGGGACAGGGGGATACACTGAAGCTTTCTTT	CSAGTGGYTEAFF
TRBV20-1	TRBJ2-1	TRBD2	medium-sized	TGCAGTGCTAGAGCGACTAGCGGGAGCTACAATGAGCAGTTCTTC	CSARATSGSYNEQFF
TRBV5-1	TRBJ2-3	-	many	TGCGCCAGCAGCTCGGTCACCGGGCGCACAGATACGCAGTATTTT	CASSSVTGRTDTQYF
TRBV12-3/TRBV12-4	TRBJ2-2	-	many	TGTGCCAGCCGGGGGTCCACCGGGGAGCTGTTTTTT	CASRGSTGELFF
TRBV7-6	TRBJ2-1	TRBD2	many	TGTGCCAGCAGCCCCCAAGCGGGAGAGGGTTACAATGAGCAGTTCTTC	CASSPQAGEGYNEQFF
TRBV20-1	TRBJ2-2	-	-	TGCAGTGCTAGAGACCCCAACACCGGGGAGTTGTTTTTT	CSARDPNTGELFF
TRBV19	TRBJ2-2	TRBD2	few	TGTGCCAGTAGCCTTAAGACTAGCGGGAGCCGGGAGCTGTTTTTT	CASSLKTSGSRELFF
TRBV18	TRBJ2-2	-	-	TGTGCCAGCTCACCACGCGATACCGGGGAGCTGTTTTTT	CASSPRDTGELFF
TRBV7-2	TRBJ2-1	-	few	TGTGCCAGCAGCTTAGACTTTGGTGATGAGCAGTTCTTC	CASSLDFGDEQFF
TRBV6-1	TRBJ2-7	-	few	TGTGCCAGCAGTGATCGCCCAACAGGGTACGAGCAGTACTTC	CASSDRPTGYEQYF
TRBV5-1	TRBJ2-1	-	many	TGCGCCAGCAGCCCCCAGGGATTCGAAGGCGAGCAGTTCTTC	CASSPQGFEGEQFF
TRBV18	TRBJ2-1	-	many	TGTGCCAGCTCACCGGCGACAGACGTCTATGAGCAGTTCTTC	CASSPATDVYEQFF
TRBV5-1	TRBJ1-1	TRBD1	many	TGCGCCAGCAGCCCCGACAGGGTGAACACTGAAGCTTTCTTT	CASSPDRVNTEAFF
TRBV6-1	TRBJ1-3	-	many	TGTGCCAGCTATCCAGCGTACGGAAACACCATATATTTT	CASYPAYGNTIYF
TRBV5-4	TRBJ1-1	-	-	TGTGCCAGCAGCTTGGCCACGTCGGGGTATGTGTACACTGAAGCTTTCTTT	CASSLATSGYVYTEAFF
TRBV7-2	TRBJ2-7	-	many	TGTGCCAGCAGCTTAGCGGAGGGACAGAGCTACGAGCAGTACTTC	CASSLAEGQSYEQYF
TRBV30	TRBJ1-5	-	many	TGTGCCTGGGCGACCCATCAGGGGAGAAATCAGCCCCAGCATTTT	CAWATHQGRNQPQHF
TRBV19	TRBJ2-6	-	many	TGTGCCAGTAGGGGGGCCTACTCTGGGGCCAACGTCCTGACTTTC	CASRGAYSGANVLTF
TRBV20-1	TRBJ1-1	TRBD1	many	TGCAGTGCTAAGGACAGGAAAGGGAACACTGAAGCTTTCTTT	CSAKDRKGNTEAFF
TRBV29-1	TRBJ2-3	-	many	TGCAGCGTTGTTGGAGAAACTAGCACAGATACGCAGTATTTT	CSVVGETSTDTQYF
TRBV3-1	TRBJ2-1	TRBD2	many	TGTGCCAGCAGTCCGGGACTAGCGGGAGGGACGGATGAGCAGTTCTTC	CASSPGLAGGTDEQFF
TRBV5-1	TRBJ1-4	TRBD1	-	TGCGCCAGCAGCCACGACAGGGGGCGGGATGAAAAACTGTTTTTT	CASSHDRGRDEKLFF
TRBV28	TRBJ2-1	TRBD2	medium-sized	TGTGCCAGCGGGGATAGCGGGCTTGAGCAGTTCTTC	CASGDSGLEQFF
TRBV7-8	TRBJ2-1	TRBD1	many	TGTGCCAGCAGCCAACCGGGACAGATATACAATGAGCAGTTCTTC	CASSQPGQIYNEQFF
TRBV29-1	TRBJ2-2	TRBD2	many	TGCAGCGTTGAAAAAGTAGCGGGAGGAATCGGGGAGCTGTTTTTT	CSVEKVAGGIGELFF
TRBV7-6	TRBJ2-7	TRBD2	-	TGTGCCAGCAGCCCCCAGCCGGGACTACGAAACCCCTACGAGCAGTACTTC	CASSPQPGLRNPYEQYF
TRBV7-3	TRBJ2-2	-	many	TGTGCCAGCAGCTCCCCCGGGACGGCGAACACCGGGGAGCTGTTTTTT	CASSSPGTANTGELFF
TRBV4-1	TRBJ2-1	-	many	TGCGCCAGCAGCCAAGTTTGGGGGAATGAGCAGTTCTTC	CASSQVWGNEQFF
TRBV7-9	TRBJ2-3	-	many	TGTGCCAGCAGCCCCGGATCACACACAGATACGCAGTATTTT	CASSPGSHTDTQYF
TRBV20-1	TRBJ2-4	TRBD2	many	TGCAGTGCTAGGACTAGCGAGGCCAAAAACATTCAGTACTTC	CSARTSEAKNIQYF
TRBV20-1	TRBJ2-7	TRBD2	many	TGCAGTGCTAGACCCGGGACTAGCGTCATCTCCTACGAGCAGTACTTC	CSARPGTSVISYEQYF
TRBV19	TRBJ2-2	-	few	TGTGCCAGTAGGTACCTGGACACCGGGGAGCTGTTTTTT	CASRYLDTGELFF
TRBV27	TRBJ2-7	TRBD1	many	TGTGCCAGCAGACAGGGGGCGATGGGGTCCTACGAGCAGTACTTC	CASRQGAMGSYEQYF
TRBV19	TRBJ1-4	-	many	TGTGCCAGTAGTCAACGGAGGTCTGGGCGTGAAAAACTGTTTTTT	CASSQRRSGREKLFF
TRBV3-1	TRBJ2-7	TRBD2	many	TGTGCCAGCAGCCAAGGACTAGCGGGAGTGGGAGAGCAGTACTTC	CASSQGLAGVGEQYF
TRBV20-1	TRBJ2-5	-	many	TGCAGTGCCCCTTTTGGCTATGGGGGCCAAGAGACCCAGTACTTC	CSAPFGYGGQETQYF